This TCR beta chain came from a study of pediatric ulcerative colitis. General study findings and limits: Repertoires came from total lymphocyte DNA, not specific subsets. Clonal expansions reduced rectal repertoire diversity in acute severe colitis. A couple of rectal CDR3 clonotypes occurred in all ulcerative colitis patients.

The survey-level immunoSEQ assay was used. This table comes from immunoSEQ multiplex PCR, and its TCRdb copy is limited to in-frame clones, with some not included. The repertoire consists of tens of thousands of clones, with 87% occurring once and the leading ten covering around 1.4%. This clone was observed once. The antigen is undetermined. Sequenced material: blood. This clonotype was obtained from a boy aged 5-17 years who was a control in a study of pediatric ulcerative colitis.

The CDR3 coding sequence is TGTGCCAGCAGCTTAGCGTCCCAGAAAGCGGGTCAGGGGCAAGAGACCCAGTACTTC. It specifies CASSLASQKAGQGQETQYF. This chain joins TRBV7-9 and TRBJ2-5; D tentatively reads TRBD1 or TRBD2 (6 bases each). The germline V gene encodes CDR1 SEHNR and CDR2 FQNEAQ (reference sequence). V shed 0 bases and J shed 2 bases, with 22 bases lying between them. The CDR3 is made up of 19 amino acids.